Reported below is one T cell receptor (beta chain). The authors' processing: Using reference gene primer amplification, nucleated cell counts were estimated. Repertoires were generated with immunoSEQ multiplex PCR, while TCRdb's copy carries only in-frame clones and drops some. V and J calls and clone size are as listed in that table; D and trimming were resolved from the DNA. The sample yields about 480,000 clones, about 89% seen once. These data come from a study of blood T cell repertoires in COVID-19. Study-wide context: COVID-19 samples collected from the United States, Italy and Spain covered acute and convalescent phases. PBMCs, B-cell-depleted T cells, or T cells provided the cDNA or gDNA that made up the material.

V was cut by 0 bases and J by 2 bases, with 8 bases left in between. This CDR3 is built from 15 residues. Germline V lookup: CDR1 MNHEY, CDR2 SVGAGI. Sequencing used peripheral blood. The sequence came from a woman in her twenties or thirties with acute or convalescent COVID-19. The rearrangement uses TRBV6-5 and TRBJ1-3; the D gene is possibly TRBD1 (5 bases). DNA for the CDR3: TGTGCCAGCAGTTACTCGGGGGGAACTGGAAACACCATATATTTT. Translation: CASSYSGGTGNTIYF.